The 20 T cell receptor beta chains below all came from one sample that was sequenced in a study of cytomegalovirus exposure and HLA in healthy donors. In the PCR, 60 Vbeta and 13 Jbeta primers were used. Some clones are missing from TCRdb's copy, which holds only in-frame ones; the method was immunoSEQ multiplex PCR. The sample includes nearly 110,000 clones, over 55% seen only once; the top ten take roughly 2.8%. Sequenced sample: PBMCs. These receptors were collected from a female donor in good health and CMV-seronegative.

V and J are TRBV7-9 and TRBJ2-7; 7 bases line up with TRBD1. This CDR3 has 14 amino acids. Looked up from germline, CDR1 is SEHNR and CDR2 is FQNEAQ (reference sequence). V dropped 5 bases and J dropped 3; count of bases not matched to a gene: 7. The CDR3 region is CASSPRDRYYEQYF. CDR3 DNA: TGTGCCAGCAGCCCACGGGACAGATACTACGAGCAGTACTTC.

CDR3 loop: CAWSRTTEAFF. Written as DNA, the CDR3 is TGTGCCTGGAGTAGGACAACTGAAGCTTTCTTT. The J gene is TRBJ1-1, the V gene TRBV30; tentative D call: TRBD1 (5 bases). Trimming cost V 2 bases and J 5 bases, with 6 bases left between them. Germline CDR1 is GTSNPN and CDR2 is SVGIG (reference sequence). The CDR3 extends over 11 amino acids.

This sequence joins TRBV5-8 and TRBJ1-4; no definite D call. The germline V and J ends were trimmed by 0 bases and 10 bases, with 7 bases remaining between them. The CDR3 sequence is 12 residues long. The germline V gene has CDR1 SGHTS and CDR2 YDEGEE. In DNA form, the CDR3 reads TGTGCCAGCAGCTTGGTACCGGGAAAACTGTTTTTT. Translating gives CASSLVPGKLFF.

The V gene is TRBV30, the J gene TRBJ2-1; 7 bases align to TRBD2. The CDR3 spans 12 residues. In germline, CDR1 is GTSNPN, CDR2 SVGIG (reference sequence). V was clipped by 4 bases and J by 11 bases; unmatched bases: 8. The DNA of the CDR3 is TGTGCCTGGATTTTGGCGCGGGGGAAGCAGTTCTTC. It codes for CAWILARGKQFF.

J is TRBJ2-7 and V is TRBV20-1; D is uncertain. CDR3 size: 11 residues. V lost 5 bases to trimming and J lost 5 bases, with 10 bases between them. Per germline, CDR1 DFQATT and CDR2 SNEGSKA (reference sequence). The CDR3 protein is CSAGRSHEQYF. The CDR3, as DNA: TGCAGTGCTGGGCGTTCCCACGAGCAGTACTTC.

The chain carries TRBV7-9 and TRBJ1-3, with 8 bases fitting TRBD1. CDR1 is SEHNR and CDR2 is FQNEAQ in the germline V gene (reference sequence). This CDR3 contains 16 residues. V was clipped by 5 bases and J by 2 bases; unmatched bases: 8. The CDR3: CASSDPRGRTGNTIYF. The CDR3 DNA is TGTGCCAGCAGCGACCCCAGGGGGCGGACTGGAAACACCATATATTTT. The full variable domain, rest sourced from reference TRBV7-9 and TRBJ1-3, is DTGVSQNPRHKITKRGQNVTFRCDPISEHNRLYWYRQTLGQGPEFLTYFQNEAQLEKSRLLSDRFSAERPKGSFSTLEIQRTEQGDSAMYLCASSDPRGRTGNTIYFGEGSWLTVV.

CDR3 loop: CASSLLGSGETQYF. DNA for the CDR3: TGTGCCAGCAGCTTATTAGGAAGCGGGGAGACCCAGTACTTC. The chain couples TRBV7-2 to TRBJ2-5; perhaps TRBD2 as D (6 bases). V dropped 2 bases and J dropped 5 bases, with 12 bases sitting between them. Germline V gives CDR1 SGHTA, CDR2 FQGNSA. This CDR3 region has 14 residues.

This clone was recorded once. This sample includes further DNA sequences coding for the same CDR3. The rearrangement uses TRBV5-6 and TRBJ2-1, with TRBD2 identical over 9 bases. The CDR3 loop spans 17 amino acids. Unmatched junction bases numbered 10, after V lost 4 bases and J lost 2 bases. CDR1 is SGHDT and CDR2 is YYEEEE in the germline V gene. CDR3 sequence reads: CASSPGPSGDPYNEQFF. The CDR3 region has the DNA TGTGCCAGCAGCCCGGGACCTAGCGGGGACCCCTACAATGAGCAGTTCTTC.

This clone was found a few times. The J gene is TRBJ2-7, the V gene TRBV7-2; 8 positions match TRBD2. Trimming cost V 1 base and J 3 bases; bases outside gene matches: 5. The CDR3 loop spans 15 amino acids. Germline V gives CDR1 SGHTA, CDR2 FQGNSA. The CDR3 region is CASSLGRGGGYEQYF. The CDR3 DNA reads as TGTGCCAGCAGCTTAGGTCGGGGGGGCGGCTACGAGCAGTACTTC. The whole variable domain, filled in from reference TRBV7-2 and TRBJ2-7, reads GAGVSQSPSNKVTEKGKDVELRCDPISGHTALYWYRQSLGQGLEFLIYFQGNSAPDKSGLPSDRFSAERTGGSVSTLTIQRTQQEDSAVYLCASSLGRGGGYEQYFGPGTRLTVT.

This chain connects TRBV25-1 to TRBJ2-7, with TRBD1 identical over 12 bases. Trimming cost V 3 bases and J 7 bases; bases outside gene matches: 7. Germline assignment: CDR1 MGHDK and CDR2 SYGVNS. The CDR3 is 15 residues long. As DNA, the CDR3 is TGTGCCAGCAGTGATACGGGACAGGGGGCAGGGGAGCAGTACTTC. It codes for CASSDTGQGAGEQYF.

The count of this clone is one. This chain joins TRBV28 and TRBJ2-7; TRBD2 aligns across 8 bases. With V trimmed by 4 bases and J by 5 bases, 4 bases remained unmatched. Germline assignment: CDR1 MDHEN and CDR2 SYDVKM. CDR3 length equals 13 residues. The CDR3 DNA reads TGTGCCAGCAGTTCGGGGGGGGCCCACGAGCAGTACTTC. It translates to CASSSGGAHEQYF.

This chain uses TRBV5-5 with TRBJ1-5; D is undetermined. The CDR3 has 15 amino acids. Germline V gene data show CDR1 as SGHKS and CDR2 as YYEKEE (reference sequence). Trimming left V 4 bases short and J 6 bases short, with 17 bases between. Written as DNA, the CDR3 is TGTGCCAGCAGCGGTAGCGCTCTCATACCTCAGCCCCAGCATTTT. Its protein is CASSGSALIPQPQHF.

The J gene is TRBJ2-3, the V gene TRBV29-1; D gene unclear. Germline V gives CDR1 SQVTM, CDR2 ANQGSEA. V lost 8 bases, J lost 2 bases, and 23 bases lay in between. The CDR3 has 16 residues. CDR3 in DNA: TGCAGCTACTTGAATCGAGCTAGATCTTTCACAGATACGCAGTATTTT. Its protein product is CSYLNRARSFTDTQYF.

The V call is TRBV6-5, the J call TRBJ1-2; TRBD1 matches 9 bases. Germline V gene data show CDR1 as MNHEY and CDR2 as SVGAGI. The junction had 10 bases not matched to a gene; V was cut back by 4 bases and J by 4 bases. This CDR3 spans 16 amino acids. The CDR3 loop is CASSFTTGGWGYGYTF. CDR3 DNA: TGTGCCAGCAGTTTCACAACAGGGGGCTGGGGCTATGGCTACACCTTC.

By share, this clone ranks as medium-sized. The chain has TRBV2 and TRBJ2-5, with D maybe TRBD1 (5 bases). The V gene lost 4 bases and the J gene lost 5 bases, with 20 bases spanning the gap. The germline V gene encodes CDR1 SNHLY and CDR2 FYNNEI. The CDR3 has 16 amino acids. The CDR3 loop is CASSAMPRDPVETQYF. The DNA of the CDR3 is TGTGCCAGCAGTGCCATGCCCAGGGATCCGGTGGAGACCCAGTACTTC.

The genes are TRBV11-1 and TRBJ2-1; 9 bases match TRBD1. Germline values: CDR1 SGHAT, CDR2 FQDESV (reference sequence). CDR3 length: 14 residues. Trimming at V came to 3 bases and at J to 9 bases, leaving 6 bases not matched to a gene. CDR3 nucleotides: TGTGCCAGCAGCTTTCAGGACAGGGGCCGTGAGCAGTTCTTC. Translating it yields CASSFQDRGREQFF.

The chain has TRBV5-4 and TRBJ2-1; TRBD2 aligns across 11 bases. Germline CDR1 is SGHNT and CDR2 is YYREEE (reference sequence). The CDR3 has 19 amino acids. V shed 0 bases and J 0 bases; nucleotides not matched to a gene: 8. The CDR3 loop is CASSLGLAGMGISYNEQFF. The CDR3 DNA reads as TGTGCCAGCAGCTTGGGACTAGCGGGGATGGGAATCTCCTACAATGAGCAGTTCTTC.

The chain recombines TRBV7-8 with TRBJ2-2; TRBD2 might be the D (6 bases). The germline V gene encodes CDR1 SGHVS and CDR2 FQNEAQ. The ends were cut back, 1 base at V and 2 bases at J, with 11 bases in the middle. The CDR3 has 16 residues. The CDR3 is CASSLGLGLNTGELFF. CDR3 bases: TGTGCCAGCAGCTTAGGGTTGGGACTTAACACCGGGGAGCTGTTTTTT.

This chain joins TRBV5-5 and TRBJ1-1, with TRBD1 identical over 12 bases. V lost 1 base, J lost 3 bases, and 7 bases stayed unmatched. Germline V gives CDR1 SGHKS, CDR2 YYEKEE (reference sequence). The CDR3 is 17 amino acids. CDR3 residues: CASSLLGQGALDTEAFF. In DNA form, the CDR3 reads TGTGCCAGCAGCTTGCTGGGACAGGGGGCCCTGGACACTGAAGCTTTCTTT.

This clone was detected once. The chain carries TRBV5-5 and TRBJ2-5; 14 bases are a match to TRBD2. CDR1 is SGHKS, CDR2 YYEKEE, per germline (reference sequence). J lost 5 bases, V lost 1 base, and 10 bases had no gene match. CDR3 length equals 18 residues. CDR3 sequence: CASSLPSGLAGGLETQYF. The CDR3, as DNA: TGTGCCAGCAGCTTGCCCTCTGGACTAGCGGGAGGTCTGGAGACCCAGTACTTC.